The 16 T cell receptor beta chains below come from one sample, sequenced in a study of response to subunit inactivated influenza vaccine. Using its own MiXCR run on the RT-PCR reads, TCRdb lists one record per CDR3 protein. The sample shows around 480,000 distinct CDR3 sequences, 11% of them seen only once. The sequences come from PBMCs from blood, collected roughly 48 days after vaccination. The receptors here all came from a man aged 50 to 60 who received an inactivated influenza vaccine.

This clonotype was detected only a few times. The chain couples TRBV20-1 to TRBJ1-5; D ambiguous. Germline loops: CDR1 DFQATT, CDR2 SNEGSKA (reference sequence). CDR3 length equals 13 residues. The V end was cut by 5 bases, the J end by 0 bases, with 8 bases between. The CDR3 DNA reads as TGCAGTGCTGCAGGCTTTAGCAATCAGCCCCAGCATTTT. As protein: CSAAGFSNQPQHF.

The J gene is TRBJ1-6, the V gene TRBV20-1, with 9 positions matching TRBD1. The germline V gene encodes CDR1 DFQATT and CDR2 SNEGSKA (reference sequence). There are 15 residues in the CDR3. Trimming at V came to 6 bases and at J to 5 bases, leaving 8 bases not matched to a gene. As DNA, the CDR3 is TGCAGTGCCCCGGGACAGGGCTGGGATAATTCACCCCTCCACTTT. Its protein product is CSAPGQGWDNSPLHF.

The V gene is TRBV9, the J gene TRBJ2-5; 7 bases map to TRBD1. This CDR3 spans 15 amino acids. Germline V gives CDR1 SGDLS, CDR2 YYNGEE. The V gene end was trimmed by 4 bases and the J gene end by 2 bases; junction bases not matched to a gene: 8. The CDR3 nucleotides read TGTGCCAGCAGCCCATTAGGGACAGTGCAAGAGACCCAGTACTTC. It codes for CASSPLGTVQETQYF.

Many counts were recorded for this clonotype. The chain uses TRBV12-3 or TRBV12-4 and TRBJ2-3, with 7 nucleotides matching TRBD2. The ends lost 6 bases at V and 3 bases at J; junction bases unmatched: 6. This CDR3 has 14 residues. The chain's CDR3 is CASSAWGGTDTQYF. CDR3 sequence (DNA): TGTGCCAGCAGCGCATGGGGGGGAACAGATACGCAGTATTTT.

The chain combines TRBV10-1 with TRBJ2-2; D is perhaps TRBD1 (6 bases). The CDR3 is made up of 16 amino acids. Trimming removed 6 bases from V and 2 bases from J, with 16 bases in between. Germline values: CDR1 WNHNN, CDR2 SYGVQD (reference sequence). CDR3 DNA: TGCGCCAGCAGAAAATACCGGGACACCAACACCGGGGAGCTGTTTTTT. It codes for CASRKYRDTNTGELFF.

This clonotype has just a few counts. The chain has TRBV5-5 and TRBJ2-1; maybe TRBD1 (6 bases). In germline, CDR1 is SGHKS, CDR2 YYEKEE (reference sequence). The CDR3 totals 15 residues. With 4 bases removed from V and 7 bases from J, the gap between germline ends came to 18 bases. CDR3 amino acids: CASSNGQSSFNEQFF. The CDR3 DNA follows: TGTGCCAGCAGCAACGGACAGAGTTCCTTTAATGAGCAGTTCTTC.

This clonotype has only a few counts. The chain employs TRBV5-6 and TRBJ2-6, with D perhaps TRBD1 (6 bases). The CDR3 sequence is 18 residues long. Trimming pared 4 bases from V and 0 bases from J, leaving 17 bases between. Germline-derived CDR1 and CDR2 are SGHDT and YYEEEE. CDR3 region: CASSPAGVGDSGANVLTF. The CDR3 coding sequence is TGTGCCAGCAGCCCTGCAGGGGTTGGGGACTCTGGGGCCAACGTCCTGACTTTC.

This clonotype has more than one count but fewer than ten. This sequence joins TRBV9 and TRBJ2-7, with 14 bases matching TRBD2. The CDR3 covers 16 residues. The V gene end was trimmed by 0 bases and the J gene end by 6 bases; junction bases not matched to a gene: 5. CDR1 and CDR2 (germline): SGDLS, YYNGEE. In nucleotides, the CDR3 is TGTGCCAGCAGCGTAGGGTCTGGGACTAGCGGGAGCGAGCAGTACTTC. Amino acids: CASSVGSGTSGSEQYF.

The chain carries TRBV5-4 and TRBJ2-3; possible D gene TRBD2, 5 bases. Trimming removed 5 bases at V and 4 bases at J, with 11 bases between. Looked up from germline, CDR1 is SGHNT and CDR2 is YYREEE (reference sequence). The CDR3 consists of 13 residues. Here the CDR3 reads CASRPAGADTQYF. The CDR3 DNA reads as TGTGCCAGCAGACCAGCCGGGGCAGATACGCAGTATTTT.

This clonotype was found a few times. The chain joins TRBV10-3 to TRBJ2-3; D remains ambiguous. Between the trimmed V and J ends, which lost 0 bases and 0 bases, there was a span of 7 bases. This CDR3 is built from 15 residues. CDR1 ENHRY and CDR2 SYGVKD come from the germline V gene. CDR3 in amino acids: CAISESYVSTDTQYF. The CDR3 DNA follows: TGTGCCATCAGTGAGTCCTACGTAAGCACAGATACGCAGTATTTT.

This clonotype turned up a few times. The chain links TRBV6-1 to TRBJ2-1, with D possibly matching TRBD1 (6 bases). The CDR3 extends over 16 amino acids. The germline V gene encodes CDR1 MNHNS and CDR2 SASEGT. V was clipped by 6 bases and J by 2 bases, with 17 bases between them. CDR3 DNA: TGTGCCAGCAGCTTTCACCGACAGGTCCCCTACAATGAGCAGTTCTTC. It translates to CASSFHRQVPYNEQFF.

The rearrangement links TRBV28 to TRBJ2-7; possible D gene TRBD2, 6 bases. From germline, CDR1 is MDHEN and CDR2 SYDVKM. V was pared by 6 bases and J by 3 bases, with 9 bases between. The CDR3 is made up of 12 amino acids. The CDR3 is CASRAGFYEQYF. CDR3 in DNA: TGTGCCAGCAGGGCGGGGTTCTACGAGCAGTACTTC.

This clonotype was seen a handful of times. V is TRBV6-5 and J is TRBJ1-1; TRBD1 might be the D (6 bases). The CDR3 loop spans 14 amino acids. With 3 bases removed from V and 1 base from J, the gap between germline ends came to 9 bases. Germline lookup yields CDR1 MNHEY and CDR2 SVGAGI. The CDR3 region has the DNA TGTGCCAGCAGTTATGGGGGCTGGAACACTGAAGCTTTCTTT. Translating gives CASSYGGWNTEAFF.

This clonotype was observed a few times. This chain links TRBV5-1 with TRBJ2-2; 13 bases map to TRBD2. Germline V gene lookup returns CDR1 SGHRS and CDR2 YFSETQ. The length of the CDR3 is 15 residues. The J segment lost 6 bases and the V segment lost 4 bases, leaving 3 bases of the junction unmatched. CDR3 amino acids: CASSTLAGGPGELFF. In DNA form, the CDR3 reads TGCGCCAGCAGCACACTAGCGGGAGGGCCCGGGGAGCTGTTTTTT.

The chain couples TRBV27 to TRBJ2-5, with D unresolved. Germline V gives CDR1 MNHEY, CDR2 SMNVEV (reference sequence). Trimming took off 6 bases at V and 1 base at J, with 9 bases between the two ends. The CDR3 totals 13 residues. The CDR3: CASRRRPQETQYF. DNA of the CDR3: TGTGCCAGCAGGCGTAGACCCCAAGAGACCCAGTACTTC.

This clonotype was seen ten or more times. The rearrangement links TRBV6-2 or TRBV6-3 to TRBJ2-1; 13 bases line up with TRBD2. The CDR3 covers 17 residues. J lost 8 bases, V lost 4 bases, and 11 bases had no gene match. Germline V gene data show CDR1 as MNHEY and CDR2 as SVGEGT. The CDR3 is CASSSGLAGERVDEQFF. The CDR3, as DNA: TGTGCCAGCAGTTCCGGACTAGCGGGAGAAAGGGTAGATGAGCAGTTCTTC.